The 5 T cell receptor beta chains reported below all come from one sample, sequenced in a study of blood T cell repertoires in COVID-19. Libraries were prepared by immunoSEQ multiplex PCR; TCRdb keeps only in-frame clonotypes and omits some of them. The repertoire holds about 210,000 clones, with 85% to 90% as singletons. Sequenced sample: PBMCs or T cells enriched from blood (not recorded which). The receptors were sampled from a woman aged 40 to 55 in a cohort exposed to, infected with or recovered from COVID-19 (not recorded which).

This chain connects TRBV7-9 to TRBJ1-2, with TRBD1 matching 7 bases. CDR1 is SEHNR, CDR2 FQNEAQ, per germline (reference sequence). This CDR3 region has 14 residues. V dropped 5 bases and J dropped 0; count of bases not matched to a gene: 3. The DNA of the CDR3 is TGTGCCAGCAGCACGGGACAGCCTAACTATGGCTACACCTTC. It is translated as CASSTGQPNYGYTF.

The chain links TRBV15 to TRBJ1-2; D unresolved. The CDR3 runs 13 residues. Trimming left V 1 base short and J 8 bases short, with 11 bases between. Germline CDR1 reads LNHNV; CDR2 reads YYDKDF (reference sequence). In DNA form, the CDR3 reads TGTGCCACCAGCAGAGCTGGATTCGGGGGCTACACCTTC. Protein: CATSRAGFGGYTF.

J is TRBJ1-3 and V is TRBV5-5, with TRBD1 identical over 8 bases. J gave up 2 bases and V 3 bases, and 1 base lay outside the gene matches. The CDR3 contains 14 residues. The germline gives CDR1 SGHKS, CDR2 YYEKEE (reference sequence). DNA of the CDR3: TGTGCCAGCAGCTCGGGACAGGCTGGAAACACCATATATTTT. Amino acid sequence: CASSSGQAGNTIYF.

The rearrangement links TRBV3-1 (or the pseudogene TRBV3-2) to TRBJ2-2, with D unclear. V was cut by 1 base and J by 6 bases, with 12 bases left in between. CDR1 and CDR2 from the germline V gene are LGHDT and YNNKEL (reference sequence). The CDR3 is 15 residues long. The CDR3 spells CASSQVVPPAGELFF. In DNA form, the CDR3 reads TGTGCCAGCAGCCAAGTAGTTCCCCCCGCCGGGGAGCTGTTTTTT.

The V call is TRBV2, the J call TRBJ1-4, with 8 bases lining up with TRBD1. V lost 6 bases, J lost 8 bases, and 5 bases stayed unmatched. The germline V gene encodes CDR1 SNHLY and CDR2 FYNNEI. This CDR3 spans 13 amino acids. CDR3 sequence: CASRGQGGEKLFF. The CDR3, as DNA: TGTGCCAGCAGAGGACAGGGAGGAGAAAAACTGTTTTTT.